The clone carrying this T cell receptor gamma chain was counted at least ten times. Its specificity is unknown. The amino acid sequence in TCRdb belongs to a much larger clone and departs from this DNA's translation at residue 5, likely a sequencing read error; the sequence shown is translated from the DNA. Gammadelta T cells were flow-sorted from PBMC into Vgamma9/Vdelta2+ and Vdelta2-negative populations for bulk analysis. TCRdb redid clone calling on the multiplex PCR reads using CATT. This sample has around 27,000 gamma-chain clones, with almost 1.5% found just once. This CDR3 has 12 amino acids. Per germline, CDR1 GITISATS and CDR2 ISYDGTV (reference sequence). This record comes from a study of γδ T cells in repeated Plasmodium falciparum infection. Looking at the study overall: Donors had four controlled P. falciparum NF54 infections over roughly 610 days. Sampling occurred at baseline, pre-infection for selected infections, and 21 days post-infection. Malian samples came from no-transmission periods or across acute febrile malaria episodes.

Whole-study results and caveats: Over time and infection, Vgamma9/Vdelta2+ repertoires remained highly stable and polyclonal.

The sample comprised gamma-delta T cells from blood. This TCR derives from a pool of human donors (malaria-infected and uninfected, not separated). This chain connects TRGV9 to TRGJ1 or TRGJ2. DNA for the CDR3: TGTGCCTTGTGGGGGGTGGATTATAAGAAACTCTTT. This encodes CALWGVDYKKLF.